The TCR beta chain under discussion was sequenced for a study of type 1 regulatory T cells. Overall study context: T-allo10 is an in vitro-generated, Tr1-enriched CD4 T cell product specific for alloantigen.

This clonotype came up a few times. V lost 8 bases and J 4 bases, leaving 17 bases between the germline ends. The CDR3 consists of 14 residues. From germline, CDR1 is KGHSH and CDR2 LQKENI. TCRdb reanalysed the reads using MiXCR and keeps one entry per CDR3 protein. The table has 80,000 to 100,000 distinct CDR3 sequences, about a third seen once. Material for sequencing was CD4+ T cells, either the whole sample or a sorted fraction (not recorded which). The TCR comes from a human donor in good health. The chain uses TRBV18 and TRBJ1-1, with D possibly TRBD1 on 6 matching bases. For the CDR3, the DNA is TGTGCCAGCGAACTACAGGGAGATGGCACTGAAGCTTTCTTT. It specifies CASELQGDGTEAFF.